The 13 T cell receptor beta chains given below trace back to one sample, sequenced in a study of T-cell reconstitution after alpha-beta-depleted transplantation in children. Unique molecular identifiers were incorporated when the TCRbeta library was constructed. From the PCR reads, TCRdb called clonotypes with MiXCR, one entry per CDR3 protein. The sample has a few hundred thousand distinct CDR3 sequences; about 9.3% are singletons. The source was PBMCs from the stem cell graft donor, collected from the stem cell graft. The receptors were gathered from a human donor who donated a stem cell graft to a child with acute lymphoblastic leukemia.

The chain uses TRBV4-3 and TRBJ2-5; D unresolved. The CDR3 consists of 14 residues. Germline V gene data show CDR1 as LGHNA and CDR2 as YSLEER. Trimming cost V 4 bases and J 2 bases, with 11 bases left between them. The CDR3 loop reads CASSPEQNQETQYF. The CDR3 nucleotides are TGCGCCAGCAGCCCTGAACAGAATCAAGAGACCCAGTACTTC.

The CDR3 loop reads CSARRPGTGMILAKNIQYF. The CDR3 DNA follows: TGCAGTGCTAGGAGACCCGGGACAGGGATGATACTAGCCAAAAACATTCAGTACTTC. The genes are TRBV20-1 and TRBJ2-4, with 9 bases matching TRBD1. This CDR3 spans 19 amino acids. The V and J ends lost 3 bases and 0 bases, in that order; junction bases with no gene match: 15. Germline-derived CDR1 and CDR2 are DFQATT and SNEGSKA (reference sequence).

This chain joins TRBV7-9 and TRBJ2-5; no reliable D call. The CDR3 runs to 12 residues. V was pared by 4 bases and J by 5 bases, with 8 bases between. Per the germline V gene, CDR1 is SEHNR and CDR2 is FQNEAQ (reference sequence). The CDR3 spells CASSSSVETQYF. DNA of the CDR3: TGTGCCAGCAGCTCGTCAGTGGAGACCCAGTACTTC. The full variable domain, in which reference TRBV7-9 and TRBJ2-5 provide the parts outside the CDR3, is DTGVSQNPRHKITKRGQNVTFRCDPISEHNRLYWYRQTLGQGPEFLTYFQNEAQLEKSRLLSDRFSAERPKGSFSTLEIQRTEQGDSAMYLCASSSSVETQYFGPGTRLLVL.

The chain links TRBV14 to TRBJ1-2, with D unclear. V was pared by 4 bases and J by 0 bases, with 15 bases between. Germline CDR1 and CDR2: SGHDN and FVKESK. The length of the CDR3 is 16 residues. The DNA of the CDR3 is TGTGCCAGCAGCCCCCTACTATACAGCGCTAACTATGGCTACACCTTC. This translates into CASSPLLYSANYGYTF.

The gene calls are TRBV20-1 and TRBJ2-3, with 15 bases lining up with TRBD2. The junction had 4 bases not matched to a gene; V was cut back by 5 bases and J by 4 bases. CDR3 size: 15 residues. Germline V gene data show CDR1 as DFQATT and CDR2 as SNEGSKA (reference sequence). The CDR3 sequence is CSAEWTSGRADTQYF. CDR3 nucleotide sequence: TGCAGTGCTGAATGGACTAGCGGGAGGGCAGATACGCAGTATTTT.

This clonotype has only a few counts. The chain uses TRBV7-9 and TRBJ2-1; TRBD2 might be the D (6 bases). V was pared by 5 bases and J by 6 bases, with 17 bases between. The CDR3 totals 15 residues. Germline assignment: CDR1 SEHNR and CDR2 FQNEAQ (reference sequence). The CDR3 loop is CASSERRAKGNEQFF. The CDR3 DNA is TGTGCCAGCAGCGAGAGGAGGGCCAAGGGCAATGAGCAGTTCTTC.

The V and J genes are TRBV27 and TRBJ1-1; D ambiguous. Germline-derived CDR1 and CDR2 are MNHEY and SMNVEV (reference sequence). The CDR3 totals 15 residues. Trimming cost V 5 bases and J 1 base, with 14 bases left between them. The CDR3 sequence is CASSPLLTPNTEAFF. The CDR3, as DNA: TGTGCCAGCAGTCCCCTACTTACGCCGAACACTGAAGCTTTCTTT.

Notes on this clonotype: This may come from a read error, since a much larger clone is one base off. This CDR3 is missing its conserved last phenylalanine or tryptophan, likely due to a read error. J is TRBJ2-7 and V is TRBV4-1; TRBD1 agrees at 9 bases. The CDR3 runs 15 residues. The V and J ends lost 3 bases and 4 bases, in that order; junction bases with no gene match: 7. Per the germline V gene, CDR1 is MGHRA and CDR2 is YSYEKL. The CDR3 loop is CASSQTGTGLYEQYL. DNA for the CDR3: TGCGCCAGCAGCCAGACCGGGACAGGGCTTTACGAGCAGTACTTG.

This clonotype was picked up a small number of times. This chain joins TRBV27 and TRBJ2-7, with TRBD2 identical over 9 bases. Germline-derived CDR1 and CDR2 are MNHEY and SMNVEV (reference sequence). Unmatched junction bases numbered 4, after V lost 0 bases and J lost 4 bases. This CDR3 has 15 residues. CDR3 DNA sequence: TGTGCCAGCAGTTTATCCGCGGGGGGGGATTACGAGCAGTACTTC. Protein product: CASSLSAGGDYEQYF.

Many counts were recorded for this clonotype. The chain is built from TRBV11-3 and TRBJ2-3; D tentatively reads TRBD1 or TRBD2 (5 bases each). This CDR3 is built from 15 residues. CDR1 is SGHNT and CDR2 is YENEEA in the germline V gene. V was pared by 1 base and J by 1 base, with 9 bases between. The CDR3 sequence is CASSLGGRRTDTQYF. CDR3 coding DNA: TGTGCCAGCAGCTTAGGGGGGAGACGCACAGATACGCAGTATTTT.

This chain joins TRBV2 and TRBJ1-5, with D maybe TRBD1 (5 bases). Trimming took off 7 bases at V and 6 bases at J, with 16 bases between the two ends. The CDR3 covers 14 residues. Germline loops: CDR1 SNHLY, CDR2 FYNNEI. The CDR3 DNA follows: TGTGCCAGCATGTATGGGCAGGGAGGTCAGCCCCAGCATTTT. It codes for CASMYGQGGQPQHF.

The CDR3 here is CASSFSLGGGRHEQYF. CDR3 nucleotides: TGTGCCAGCAGTTTTTCCCTAGGCGGCGGGAGGCACGAGCAGTACTTC. The rearrangement uses TRBV28 and TRBJ2-7; 8 positions match TRBD2. Germline CDR1 is MDHEN and CDR2 is SYDVKM. This CDR3 spans 16 amino acids. The V segment lost 3 bases and the J segment 5 bases; nucleotides outside the gene matches: 12.

This clonotype was seen ten or more times. The V and J genes are TRBV3-1 and TRBJ2-1; 7 bases agree with TRBD2. The CDR3 extends over 16 amino acids. Looked up from germline, CDR1 is LGHDT and CDR2 is YNNKEL (reference sequence). V lost 1 base, J lost 4 bases, and 7 bases stayed unmatched. DNA for the CDR3: TGTGCCAGCAGCCAAGTTTCGGGAGGAGGGTACAATGAGCAGTTCTTC. It translates to CASSQVSGGGYNEQFF.